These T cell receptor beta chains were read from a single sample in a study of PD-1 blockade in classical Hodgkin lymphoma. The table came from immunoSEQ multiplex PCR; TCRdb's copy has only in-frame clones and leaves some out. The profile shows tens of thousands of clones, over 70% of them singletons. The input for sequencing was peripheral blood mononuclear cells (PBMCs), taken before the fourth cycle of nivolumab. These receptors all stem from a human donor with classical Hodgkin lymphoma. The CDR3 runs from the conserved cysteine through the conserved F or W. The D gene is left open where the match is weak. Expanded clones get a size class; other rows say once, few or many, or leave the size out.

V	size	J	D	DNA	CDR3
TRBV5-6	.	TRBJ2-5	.	TGTGCCAGCAGCTACCAAGAGACCCAGTACTTC	CASSYQETQYF
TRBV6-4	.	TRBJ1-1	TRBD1	TGTGCCAGCAGAGGTGACAGGGGAGAAGCTTTCTTT	CASRGDRGEAFF
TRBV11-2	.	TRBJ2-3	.	TGTGCCAGCAGTTCCTTGGGCGGGGTAACTAGCACAGATACGCAGTATTTT	CASSSLGGVTSTDTQYF
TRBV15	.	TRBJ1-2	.	TGTGCCACCAGCAGAGATCATGGGGGTGGCTATGGCTACACCTTC	CATSRDHGGGYGYTF
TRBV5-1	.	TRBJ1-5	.	TGCGCCAGCAGCTTGGGAGGGAATAATCAGCCCCAGCATTTT	CASSLGGNNQPQHF
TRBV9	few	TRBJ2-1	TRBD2	TGTGCCAGCAGCGTAGGCGGGGGGTCTTATGAGCAGTTCTTC	CASSVGGGSYEQFF
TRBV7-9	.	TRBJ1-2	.	TGTGCCAGCAGGCCGGACAGTTCCCTGGAAGGCTACACCTTC	CASRPDSSLEGYTF
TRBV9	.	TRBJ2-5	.	TGTGCCAGCAGCGGTTCTTCTAGTACCGAGACCCAGTACTTC	CASSGSSSTETQYF
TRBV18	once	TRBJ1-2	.	TGTGCCAGCTCAGTAGCGCCCCAAGCTAACTATGGCTACACCTTC	CASSVAPQANYGYTF
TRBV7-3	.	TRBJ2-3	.	TGTGCCAGCAGCCCCCAAGGGGGGAGCACAGATACGCAGTATTTT	CASSPQGGSTDTQYF
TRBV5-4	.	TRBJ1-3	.	TGTGCCAGTAGGAAGTTAGGCGGAAACACCATATATTTT	CASRKLGGNTIYF
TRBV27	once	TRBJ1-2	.	TGTGCCAGCAGTCAGGGGACCGGGGGAATGAGCTACACCTTC	CASSQGTGGMSYTF
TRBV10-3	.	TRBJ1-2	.	TGTGCCATCAGTGATGGGGAAATCCGATATGGCTACACCTTC	CAISDGEIRYGYTF
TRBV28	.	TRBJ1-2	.	TGTGCCAGCAGTTTATCAGGGCTCTATGGCTACACCTTC	CASSLSGLYGYTF
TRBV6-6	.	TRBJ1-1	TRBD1	TGTGCCAGCATCGAAGAAAGGGGGCTGCTTGGCACTGAAGCTTTCTTT	CASIEERGLLGTEAFF
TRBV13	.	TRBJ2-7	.	TGTGCCAGCAGCTTCCTGGGAGTTCATTACGAGCAGTACTTC	CASSFLGVHYEQYF
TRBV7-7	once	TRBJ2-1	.	TGTGCCAGCAGCCCAACCCAGGTCCCGGGACCATTCAATGAGCAGTTCTTC	CASSPTQVPGPFNEQFF
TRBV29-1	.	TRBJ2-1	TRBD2	TGCAGCGTTGGCGGACTAGCGGGAGGAGAGCAGTTCTTC	CSVGGLAGGEQFF
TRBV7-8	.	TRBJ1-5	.	TGTGCCAGCAGCTTAGCGGCGGATCAGCCCCAGCATTTT	CASSLAADQPQHF
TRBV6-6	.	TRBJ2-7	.	TGTGCCAGCAGTGTCCGGGACACCTACGAGCAGTACTTC	CASSVRDTYEQYF
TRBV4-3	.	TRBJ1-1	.	TGCGCCAGCAGCCAAGACATCGGGGATATAAGGATGAGGACTGAAGCTTTCTTT	CASSQDIGDIRMRTEAFF
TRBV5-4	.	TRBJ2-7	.	TGTGCCAGCAGCCGGGACGGTCCCTACGAGCAGTACTTC	CASSRDGPYEQYF
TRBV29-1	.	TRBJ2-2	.	TGCAGCGTTGGGTCAGGCGGGGAGCTGTTTTTT	CSVGSGGELFF
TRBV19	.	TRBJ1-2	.	TGTGCCAGTAGTATAGATGGAAGGATCTATGGCTACACCTTC	CASSIDGRIYGYTF
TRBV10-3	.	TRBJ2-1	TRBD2	TGTGCCATCACCGGGACTAGCGGATATTCCGAGCAGTTCTTC	CAITGTSGYSEQFF
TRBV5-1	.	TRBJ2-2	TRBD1	TGCGCCAGCAGCTTAAACGGACAGGGCAGGAACACCGGGGAGCTGTTTTTT	CASSLNGQGRNTGELFF
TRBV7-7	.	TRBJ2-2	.	TGTGCTAGCAGCTTGGATCGGACCGGGGAGCTGTTTTTT	CASSLDRTGELFF
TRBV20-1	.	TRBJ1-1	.	TGCAGTGCTCCCGGGTACACTGAAGCTTTCTTT	CSAPGYTEAFF
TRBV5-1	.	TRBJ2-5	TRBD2	TGCGCCAGCAGCCCGGGACTAGCGGTAGGAGAGACCCAGTACTTC	CASSPGLAVGETQYF
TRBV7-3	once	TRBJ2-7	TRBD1	TGTGCCAGCAGCGCTGGACAGGGGGGCGAGCAGTACTTC	CASSAGQGGEQYF
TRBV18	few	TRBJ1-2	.	TGTGCCAGCTCACCAATCGTATCAGGGAGTGGCTACACCTTC	CASSPIVSGSGYTF
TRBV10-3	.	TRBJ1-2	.	TGTGCCATCAGTAGGACAGCGTCTAACTATGGCTACACCTTC	CAISRTASNYGYTF
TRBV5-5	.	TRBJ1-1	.	TGTGCCAGCAGCTTTTTCCCGGGGGCGAGGGAAGCTTTCTTT	CASSFFPGAREAFF
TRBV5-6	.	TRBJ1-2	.	TGTGCCAGCAGCTTGGACCCCCGGGGGGTCTATGGCTACACCTTC	CASSLDPRGVYGYTF
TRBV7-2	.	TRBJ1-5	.	TGTGCCAGCAGCTTACATTCGGGAAACAATCAGCCCCAGCATTTT	CASSLHSGNNQPQHF
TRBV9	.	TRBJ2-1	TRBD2	TGTGCCAGCAGCCTAGCGGGAGGTAATGAGCAGTTCTTC	CASSLAGGNEQFF
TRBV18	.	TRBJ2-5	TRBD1	TGTGCCAGCTCATCAGGGGACAGTCAAGAGACCCAGTACTTC	CASSSGDSQETQYF
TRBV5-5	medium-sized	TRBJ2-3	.	TGTGCCAGCAGCTTGCCAGGGAAGGATACGCAGTATTTT	CASSLPGKDTQYF
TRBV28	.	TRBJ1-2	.	TGTGCCAGCAGTTTATCCGGGGATCCTGGTGGCTACACCTTC	CASSLSGDPGGYTF
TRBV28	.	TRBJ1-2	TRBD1	TGTGCCAGCACCTGGGGGGACAGGGGACGCTATGGCTACACCTTC	CASTWGDRGRYGYTF
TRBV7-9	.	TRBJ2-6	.	TGTGCCAGCAGCATTAGAAGGGAAAATGGGGCCAACGTCCTGACTTTC	CASSIRRENGANVLTF
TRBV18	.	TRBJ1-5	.	TGTGCCAGCTCACCGGGCCCCAGGGGGCCCCAGCATTTT	CASSPGPRGPQHF
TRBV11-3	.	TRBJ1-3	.	TGTGCCAGCAGCTTAGGGGGGGCCGGCTCTGGAAACACCATATATTTT	CASSLGGAGSGNTIYF
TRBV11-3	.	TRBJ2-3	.	TGTGCCAGCAGCTTGTCTCGTTCCCCCACAGATACGCAGTATTTT	CASSLSRSPTDTQYF
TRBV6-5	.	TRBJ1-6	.	TGTGCCAGCAGTTACGAAGGGGAGCTTAATTCACCCCTCCACTTT	CASSYEGELNSPLHF
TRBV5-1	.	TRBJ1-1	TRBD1	TGCGCCAGTATCCAAGGGACAGCCAACACTGAAGCTTTCTTT	CASIQGTANTEAFF
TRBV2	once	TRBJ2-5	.	TGTGCCAGCAGTGAAAATGCGGAGACCCAGTACTTC	CASSENAETQYF
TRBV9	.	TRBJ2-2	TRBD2	TGTGCCAGCAGCGTGAGTCGGGGGGGCCCAGTATCCGGGGAGCTGTTTTTT	CASSVSRGGPVSGELFF
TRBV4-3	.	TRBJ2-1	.	TGCGCCAGCAGTTCTGTGGCAGGGAGCTCCTACAATGAGCAGTTCTTC	CASSSVAGSSYNEQFF
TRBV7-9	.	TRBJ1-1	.	TGTGCCAGCAGCTTATTGGGTGAAGCTTTCTTT	CASSLLGEAFF
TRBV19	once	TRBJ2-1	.	TGTGCCAGTAAAAAGGGACTGGCCTACAATGAGCAGTTCTTC	CASKKGLAYNEQFF
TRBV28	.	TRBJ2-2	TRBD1	TGTGCCAGCAGTCGGACAGGGGGAACCGGGGAGCTGTTTTTT	CASSRTGGTGELFF
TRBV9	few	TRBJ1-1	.	TGTGCCAGCAGCGGGGGGTTGAACACTGAAGCTTTCTTT	CASSGGLNTEAFF
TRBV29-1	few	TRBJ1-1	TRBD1	TGCAGCGCCCCGGGACAGGCCCCATTTGACACTGAAGCTTTCTTT	CSAPGQAPFDTEAFF
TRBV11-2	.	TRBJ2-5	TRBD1	TGTGCCAGCAGCTTAAACAGGGGGGAAAAGACCCAGTACTTC	CASSLNRGEKTQYF